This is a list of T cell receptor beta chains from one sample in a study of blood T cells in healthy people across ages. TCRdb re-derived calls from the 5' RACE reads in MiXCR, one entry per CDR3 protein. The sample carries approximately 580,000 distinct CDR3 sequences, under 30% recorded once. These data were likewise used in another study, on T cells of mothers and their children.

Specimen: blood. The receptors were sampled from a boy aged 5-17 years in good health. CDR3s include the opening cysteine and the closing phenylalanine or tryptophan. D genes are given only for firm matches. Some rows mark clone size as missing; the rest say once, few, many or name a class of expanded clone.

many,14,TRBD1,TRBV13,CATRTGFPNAEAFF
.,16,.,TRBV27,CASSLRARGRDEKLFF
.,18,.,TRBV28,CASSLYRVRQIVDTEAFF
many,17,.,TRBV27,CASSLPGPRSGANVLTF
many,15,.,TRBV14,CASSRMGRREETQYF
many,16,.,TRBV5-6,CASSKNPTLAKNIQYF
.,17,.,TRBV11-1,CASSLGVFMGDGTEAFF
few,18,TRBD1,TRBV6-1,CASSARQGVFSYQETQYF
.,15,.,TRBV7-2,CASSPGAVEDSPLHF
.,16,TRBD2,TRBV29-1,CSVAGASGRSYNEQFF
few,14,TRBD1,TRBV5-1,CASHGTGFSYEQYF
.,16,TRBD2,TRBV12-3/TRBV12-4,CASTHPSGGHQETQYF
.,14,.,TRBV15,CATSRDVGPETQYF
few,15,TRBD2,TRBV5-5,CASSRTRGDYNEQFF
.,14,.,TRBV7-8,CASSLVGVMEKLFF
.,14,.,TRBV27,CASSFGQSNNEQFF
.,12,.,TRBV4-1,CASSGGENIQYF
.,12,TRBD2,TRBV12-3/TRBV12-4,CASSWGGYTQYF
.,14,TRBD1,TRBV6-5,CASSRDRSNQPQHF
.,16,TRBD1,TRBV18,CASSRGQGRSGNTIFF
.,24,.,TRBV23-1,CASSQSWPGGEACLYQLGSDTQYF
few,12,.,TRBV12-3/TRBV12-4,CASSLPPHEQYF
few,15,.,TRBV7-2,CASSFKGRDTGELFF
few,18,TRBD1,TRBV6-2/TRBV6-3,CASSLDRGGLSSYNEQFF
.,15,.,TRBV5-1,CASSPSARAKNIQYF
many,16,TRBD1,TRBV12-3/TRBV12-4,CASSLLGQGARETQYF
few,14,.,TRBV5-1,CASSLKTGNTEAFF
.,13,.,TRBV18,CASCPRVDYGYTF
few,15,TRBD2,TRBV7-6,CASSPGGETGNEQFF
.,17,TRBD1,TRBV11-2,CASSFRTGRPEDYGYTF
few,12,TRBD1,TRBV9,CASQGASTEAFF
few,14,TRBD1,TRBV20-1,CSAPSGQGNNEQFF
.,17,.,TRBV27,CASSLTPPGHPNTEAFF
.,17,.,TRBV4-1,CASSQETGRGASHEQYF
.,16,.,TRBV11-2,CASSLAGRGANYEQYF
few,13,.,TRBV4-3,CASSQDLADTIYF
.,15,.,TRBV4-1,CASSQDLGGDYGYTF
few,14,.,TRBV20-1,CSASQGTTPSGYTF
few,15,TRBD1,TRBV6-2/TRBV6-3,CASSAPGQGSYEQYF
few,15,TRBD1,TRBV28,CASSAWGQMNTEAFF
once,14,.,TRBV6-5,CASRKKGSTDTQYF
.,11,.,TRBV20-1,CSARGPYEQYF
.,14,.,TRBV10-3,CALGGEFGNQPQHF
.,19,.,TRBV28,CASSFPGWAATKNSYEQYF
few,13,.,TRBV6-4,CASSESGTGELFF
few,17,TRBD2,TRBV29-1,CSVELTSGDRTPYEQYF
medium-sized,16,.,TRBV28,CASSLLQSSGANVLTF
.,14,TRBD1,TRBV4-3,CASSRDRVITEAFF
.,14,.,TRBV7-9,CASSLDLSQNGYTF
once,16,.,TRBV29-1,CSVEVLGSGVNEKLFF
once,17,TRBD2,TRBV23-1,CASSQWGLAGSQETQYF
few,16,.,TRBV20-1,CSARAQRRKKGNEQFF
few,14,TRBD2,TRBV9,CASSFKGIAGTQYF
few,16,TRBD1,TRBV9,CASSVERTGGGSEAFF
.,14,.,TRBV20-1,CRPWGVMYQETQYF
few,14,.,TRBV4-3,CASSQEWRGTEALF
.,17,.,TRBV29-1,CSARGGANLSSYNEQFF
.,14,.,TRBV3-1,CASSSGPRGTEAFF
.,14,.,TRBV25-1,CASSDGRGTDTQYF
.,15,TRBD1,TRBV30,CARSPRGRGLSGYTF